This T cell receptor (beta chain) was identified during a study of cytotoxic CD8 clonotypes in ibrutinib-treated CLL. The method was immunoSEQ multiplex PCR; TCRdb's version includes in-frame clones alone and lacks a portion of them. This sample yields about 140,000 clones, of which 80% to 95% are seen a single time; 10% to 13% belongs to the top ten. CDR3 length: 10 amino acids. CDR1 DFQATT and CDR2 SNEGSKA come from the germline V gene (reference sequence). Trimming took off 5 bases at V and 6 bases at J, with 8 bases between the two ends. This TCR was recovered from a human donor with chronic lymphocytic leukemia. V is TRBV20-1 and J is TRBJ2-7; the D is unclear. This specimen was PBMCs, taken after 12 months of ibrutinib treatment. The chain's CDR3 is CSAARSEQYF. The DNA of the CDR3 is TGCAGTGCTGCCCGAAGCGAGCAGTACTTC.